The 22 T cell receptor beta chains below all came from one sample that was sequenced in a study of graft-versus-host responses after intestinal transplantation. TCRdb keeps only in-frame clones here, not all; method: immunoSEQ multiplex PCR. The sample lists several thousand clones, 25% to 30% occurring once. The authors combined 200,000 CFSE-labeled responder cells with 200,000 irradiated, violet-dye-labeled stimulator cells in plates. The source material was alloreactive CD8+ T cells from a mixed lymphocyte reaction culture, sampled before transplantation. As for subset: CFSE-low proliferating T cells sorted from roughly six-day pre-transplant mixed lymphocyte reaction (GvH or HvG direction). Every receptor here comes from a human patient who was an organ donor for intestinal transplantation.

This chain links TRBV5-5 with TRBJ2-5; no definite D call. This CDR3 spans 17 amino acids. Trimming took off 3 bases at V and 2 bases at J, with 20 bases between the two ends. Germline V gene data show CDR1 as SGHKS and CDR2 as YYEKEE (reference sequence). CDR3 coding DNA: TGTGCCAGCAGCTACCGGCCCCTACACAGTGAACAAGAGACCCAGTACTTC. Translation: CASSYRPLHSEQETQYF.

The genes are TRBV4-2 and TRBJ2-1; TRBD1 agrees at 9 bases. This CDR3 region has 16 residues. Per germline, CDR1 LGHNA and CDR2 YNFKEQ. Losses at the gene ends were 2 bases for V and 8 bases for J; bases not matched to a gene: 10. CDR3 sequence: CASSQPGTGNGDEQFF. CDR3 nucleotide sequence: TGTGCCAGCAGCCAACCCGGGACAGGGAACGGCGATGAGCAGTTCTTC.

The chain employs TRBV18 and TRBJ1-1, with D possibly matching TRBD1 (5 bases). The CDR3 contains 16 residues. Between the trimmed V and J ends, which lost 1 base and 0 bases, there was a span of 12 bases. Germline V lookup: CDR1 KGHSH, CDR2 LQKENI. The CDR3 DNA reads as TGTGCCAGCTCACCACGACTCAGGGCCTTGAACACTGAAGCTTTCTTT. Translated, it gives CASSPRLRALNTEAFF.

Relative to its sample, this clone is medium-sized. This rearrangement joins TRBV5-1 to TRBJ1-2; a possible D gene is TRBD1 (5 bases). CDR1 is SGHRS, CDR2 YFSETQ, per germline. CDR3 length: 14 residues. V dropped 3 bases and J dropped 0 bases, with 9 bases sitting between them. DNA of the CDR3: TGCGCCAGCAGCTGGGCAGGGACTAACTATGGCTACACCTTC. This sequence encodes CASSWAGTNYGYTF. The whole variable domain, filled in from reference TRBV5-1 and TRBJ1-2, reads KAGVTQTPRYLIKTRGQQVTLSCSPISGHRSVSWYQQTPGQGLQFLFEYFSETQRNKGNFPGRFSGRQFSNSRSEMNVSTLELGDSALYLCASSWAGTNYGYTFGSGTRLTVV.

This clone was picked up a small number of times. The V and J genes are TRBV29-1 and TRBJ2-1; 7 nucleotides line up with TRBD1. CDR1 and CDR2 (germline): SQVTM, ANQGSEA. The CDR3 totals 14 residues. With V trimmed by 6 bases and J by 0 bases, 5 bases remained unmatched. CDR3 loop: CSVEDRSSYNEQFF. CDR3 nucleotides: TGCAGCGTCGAGGACAGGAGCTCCTACAATGAGCAGTTCTTC.

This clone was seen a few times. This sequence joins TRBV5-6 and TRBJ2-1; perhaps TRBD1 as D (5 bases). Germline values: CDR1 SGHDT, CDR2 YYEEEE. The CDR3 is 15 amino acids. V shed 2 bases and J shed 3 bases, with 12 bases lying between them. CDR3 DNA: TGTGCCAGCAGCTTCTCACAGGTCCTCTACAATGAGCAGTTCTTC. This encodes CASSFSQVLYNEQFF.

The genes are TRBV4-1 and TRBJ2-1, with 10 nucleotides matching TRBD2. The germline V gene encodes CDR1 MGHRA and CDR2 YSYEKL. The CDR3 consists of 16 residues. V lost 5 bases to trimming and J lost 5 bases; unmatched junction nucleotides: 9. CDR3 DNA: TGCGCCAGCAGCTTCAAGACCGGGACTAGCGACAATGAGCAGTTCTTC. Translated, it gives CASSFKTGTSDNEQFF.

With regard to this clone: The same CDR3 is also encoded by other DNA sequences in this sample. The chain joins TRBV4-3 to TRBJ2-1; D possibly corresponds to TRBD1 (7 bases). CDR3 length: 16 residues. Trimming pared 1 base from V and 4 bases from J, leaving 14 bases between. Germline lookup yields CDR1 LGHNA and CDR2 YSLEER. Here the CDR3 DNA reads TGCGCCAGCAGCCAAGTGCTTCAGGGGGGTTACAATGAGCAGTTCTTC. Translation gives CASSQVLQGGYNEQFF.

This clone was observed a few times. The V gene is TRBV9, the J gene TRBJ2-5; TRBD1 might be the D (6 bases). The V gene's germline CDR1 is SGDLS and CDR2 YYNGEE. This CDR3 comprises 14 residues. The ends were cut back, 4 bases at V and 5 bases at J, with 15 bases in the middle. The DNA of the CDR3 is TGTGCCAGCAGCTCCGCCCCAAGGGGGGAGACCCAGTACTTC. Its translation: CASSSAPRGETQYF.

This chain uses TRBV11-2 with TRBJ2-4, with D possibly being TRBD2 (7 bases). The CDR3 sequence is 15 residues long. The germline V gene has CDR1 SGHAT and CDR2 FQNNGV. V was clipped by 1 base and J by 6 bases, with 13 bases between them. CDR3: CASSLGTRGGNIQYF. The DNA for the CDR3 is TGTGCCAGCAGCTTAGGGACTAGAGGGGGAAACATTCAGTACTTC.

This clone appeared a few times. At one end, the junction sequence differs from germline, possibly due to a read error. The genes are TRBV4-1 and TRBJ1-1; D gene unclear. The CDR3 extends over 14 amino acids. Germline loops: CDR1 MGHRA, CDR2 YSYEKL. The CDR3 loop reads CASSSTPKDTEAFF. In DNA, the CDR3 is TGTGCCAGCAGCTCCACTCCAAAAGACACTGAAGCTTTCTTT.

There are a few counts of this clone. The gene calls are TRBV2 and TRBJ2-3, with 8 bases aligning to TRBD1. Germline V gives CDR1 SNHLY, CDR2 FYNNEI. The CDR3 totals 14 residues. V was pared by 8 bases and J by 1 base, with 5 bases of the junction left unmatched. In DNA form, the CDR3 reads TGTGCCAGCCCGGACAGGGACGGCACAGATACGCAGTATTTT. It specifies CASPDRDGTDTQYF. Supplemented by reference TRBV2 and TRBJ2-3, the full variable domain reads EPEVTQTPSHQVTQMGQEVILRCVPISNHLYFYWYRQILGQKVEFLVSFYNNEISEKSEIFDDQFSVERPDGSNFTLKIRSTKLEDSAMYFCASPDRDGTDTQYFGPGTRLTVL.

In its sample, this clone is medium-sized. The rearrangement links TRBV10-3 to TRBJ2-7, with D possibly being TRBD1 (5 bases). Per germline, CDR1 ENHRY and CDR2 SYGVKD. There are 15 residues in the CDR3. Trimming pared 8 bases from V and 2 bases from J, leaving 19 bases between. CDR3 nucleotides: TGTGCCATCTCAAGGGGCCGTTACCCTCCCTACGAGCAGTACGTC. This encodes CAISRGRYPPYEQYV.

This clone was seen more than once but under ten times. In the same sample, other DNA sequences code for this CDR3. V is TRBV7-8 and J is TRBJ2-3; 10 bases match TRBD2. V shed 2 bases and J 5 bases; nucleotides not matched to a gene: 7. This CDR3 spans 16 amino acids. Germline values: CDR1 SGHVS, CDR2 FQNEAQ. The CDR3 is CASSLSPSGGVDTQYF. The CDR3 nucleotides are TGTGCCAGCAGCTTATCGCCTAGCGGGGGTGTAGATACGCAGTATTTT.

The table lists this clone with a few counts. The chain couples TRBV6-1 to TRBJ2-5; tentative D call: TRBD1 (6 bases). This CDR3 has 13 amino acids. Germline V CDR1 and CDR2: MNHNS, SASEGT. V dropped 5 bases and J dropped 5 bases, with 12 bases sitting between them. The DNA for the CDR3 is TGTGCCAGCAGTAGAGGGGGTTCCGAGACCCAGTACTTC. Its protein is CASSRGGSETQYF.

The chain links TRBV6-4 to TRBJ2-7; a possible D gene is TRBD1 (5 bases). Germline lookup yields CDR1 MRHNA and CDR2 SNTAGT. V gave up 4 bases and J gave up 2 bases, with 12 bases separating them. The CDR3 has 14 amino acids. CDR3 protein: CASSASETAYEQYV. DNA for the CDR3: TGTGCCAGCAGTGCCTCCGAGACAGCCTACGAGCAGTACGTC.

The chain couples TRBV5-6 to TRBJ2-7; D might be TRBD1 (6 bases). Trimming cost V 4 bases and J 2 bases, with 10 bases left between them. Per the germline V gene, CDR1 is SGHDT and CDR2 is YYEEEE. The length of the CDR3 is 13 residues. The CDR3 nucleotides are TGTGCCAGCAGCGTGGACAGCACCTACGAGCAGTACGTC. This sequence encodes CASSVDSTYEQYV.

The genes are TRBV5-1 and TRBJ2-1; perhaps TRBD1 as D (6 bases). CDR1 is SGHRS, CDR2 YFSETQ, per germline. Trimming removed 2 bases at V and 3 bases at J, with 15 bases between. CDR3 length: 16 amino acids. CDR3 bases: TGCGCCAGCAGCTTTGAAGGTCAGGGGCACTACAATGAGCAGTTCTTC. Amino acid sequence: CASSFEGQGHYNEQFF.

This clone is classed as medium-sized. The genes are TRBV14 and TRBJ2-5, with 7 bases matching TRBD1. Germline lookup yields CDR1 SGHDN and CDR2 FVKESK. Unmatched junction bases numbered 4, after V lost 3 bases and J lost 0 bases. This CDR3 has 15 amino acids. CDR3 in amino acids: CASSHDRVYQETQYF. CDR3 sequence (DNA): TGTGCCAGCAGCCATGACAGGGTGTACCAAGAGACCCAGTACTTC.

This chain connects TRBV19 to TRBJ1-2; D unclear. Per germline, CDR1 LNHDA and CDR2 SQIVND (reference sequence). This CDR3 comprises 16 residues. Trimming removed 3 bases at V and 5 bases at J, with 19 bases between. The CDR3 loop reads CASSILPGEGTYGYTF. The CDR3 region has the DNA TGTGCCAGTAGTATCCTCCCCGGGGAGGGCACGTATGGCTACACCTTC.

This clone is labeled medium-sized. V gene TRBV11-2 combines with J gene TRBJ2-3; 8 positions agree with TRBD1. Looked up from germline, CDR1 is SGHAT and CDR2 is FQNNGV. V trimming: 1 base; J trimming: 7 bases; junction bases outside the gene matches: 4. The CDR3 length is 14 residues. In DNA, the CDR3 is TGTGCCAGCAGCTTAGGTCAGGGGGCAAATACGCAGTATTTT. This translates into CASSLGQGANTQYF.

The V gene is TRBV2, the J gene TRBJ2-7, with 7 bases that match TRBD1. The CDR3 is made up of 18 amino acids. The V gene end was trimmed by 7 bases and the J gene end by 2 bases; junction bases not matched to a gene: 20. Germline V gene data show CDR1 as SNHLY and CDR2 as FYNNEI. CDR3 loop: CASNFQPGQNFIAYEQYV. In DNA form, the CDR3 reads TGTGCCAGCAACTTTCAACCGGGACAGAACTTTATCGCCTACGAGCAGTACGTC.